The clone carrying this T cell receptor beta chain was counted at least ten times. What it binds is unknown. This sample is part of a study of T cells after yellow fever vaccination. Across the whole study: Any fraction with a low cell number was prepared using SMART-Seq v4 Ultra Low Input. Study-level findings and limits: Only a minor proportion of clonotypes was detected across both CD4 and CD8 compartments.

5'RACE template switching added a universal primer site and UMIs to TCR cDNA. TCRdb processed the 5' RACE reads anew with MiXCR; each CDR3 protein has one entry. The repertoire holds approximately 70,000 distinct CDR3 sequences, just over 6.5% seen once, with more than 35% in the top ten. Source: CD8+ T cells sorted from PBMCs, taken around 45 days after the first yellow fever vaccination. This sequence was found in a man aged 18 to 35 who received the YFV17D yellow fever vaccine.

The CDR3 sequence is CSFSGTSGGPDSYEQYF. The CDR3 nucleotides read TGCAGTTTCAGTGGGACTAGCGGGGGACCTGACTCCTACGAGCAGTACTTC. The chain joins TRBV20-1 to TRBJ2-7, with TRBD2 matching 14 bases. Germline loops: CDR1 DFQATT, CDR2 SNEGSKA (reference sequence). The CDR3 is 17 amino acids. J lost 0 bases, V lost 8 bases, and 12 bases had no gene match.